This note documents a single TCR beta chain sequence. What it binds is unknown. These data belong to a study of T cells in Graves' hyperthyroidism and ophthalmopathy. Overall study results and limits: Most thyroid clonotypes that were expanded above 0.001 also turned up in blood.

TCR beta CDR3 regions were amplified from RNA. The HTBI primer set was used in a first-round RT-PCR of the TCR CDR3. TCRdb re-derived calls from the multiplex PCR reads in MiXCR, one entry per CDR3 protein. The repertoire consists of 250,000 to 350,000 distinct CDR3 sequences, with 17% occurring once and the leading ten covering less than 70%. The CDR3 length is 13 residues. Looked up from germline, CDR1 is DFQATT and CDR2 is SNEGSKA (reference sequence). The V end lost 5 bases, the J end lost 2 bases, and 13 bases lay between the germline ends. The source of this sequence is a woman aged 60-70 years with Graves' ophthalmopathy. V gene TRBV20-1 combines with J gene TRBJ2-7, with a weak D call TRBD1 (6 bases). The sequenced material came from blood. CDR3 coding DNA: TGCAGTGCTTCCAGGGGATCGGCCTACGAGCAGTACTTC. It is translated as CSASRGSAYEQYF.